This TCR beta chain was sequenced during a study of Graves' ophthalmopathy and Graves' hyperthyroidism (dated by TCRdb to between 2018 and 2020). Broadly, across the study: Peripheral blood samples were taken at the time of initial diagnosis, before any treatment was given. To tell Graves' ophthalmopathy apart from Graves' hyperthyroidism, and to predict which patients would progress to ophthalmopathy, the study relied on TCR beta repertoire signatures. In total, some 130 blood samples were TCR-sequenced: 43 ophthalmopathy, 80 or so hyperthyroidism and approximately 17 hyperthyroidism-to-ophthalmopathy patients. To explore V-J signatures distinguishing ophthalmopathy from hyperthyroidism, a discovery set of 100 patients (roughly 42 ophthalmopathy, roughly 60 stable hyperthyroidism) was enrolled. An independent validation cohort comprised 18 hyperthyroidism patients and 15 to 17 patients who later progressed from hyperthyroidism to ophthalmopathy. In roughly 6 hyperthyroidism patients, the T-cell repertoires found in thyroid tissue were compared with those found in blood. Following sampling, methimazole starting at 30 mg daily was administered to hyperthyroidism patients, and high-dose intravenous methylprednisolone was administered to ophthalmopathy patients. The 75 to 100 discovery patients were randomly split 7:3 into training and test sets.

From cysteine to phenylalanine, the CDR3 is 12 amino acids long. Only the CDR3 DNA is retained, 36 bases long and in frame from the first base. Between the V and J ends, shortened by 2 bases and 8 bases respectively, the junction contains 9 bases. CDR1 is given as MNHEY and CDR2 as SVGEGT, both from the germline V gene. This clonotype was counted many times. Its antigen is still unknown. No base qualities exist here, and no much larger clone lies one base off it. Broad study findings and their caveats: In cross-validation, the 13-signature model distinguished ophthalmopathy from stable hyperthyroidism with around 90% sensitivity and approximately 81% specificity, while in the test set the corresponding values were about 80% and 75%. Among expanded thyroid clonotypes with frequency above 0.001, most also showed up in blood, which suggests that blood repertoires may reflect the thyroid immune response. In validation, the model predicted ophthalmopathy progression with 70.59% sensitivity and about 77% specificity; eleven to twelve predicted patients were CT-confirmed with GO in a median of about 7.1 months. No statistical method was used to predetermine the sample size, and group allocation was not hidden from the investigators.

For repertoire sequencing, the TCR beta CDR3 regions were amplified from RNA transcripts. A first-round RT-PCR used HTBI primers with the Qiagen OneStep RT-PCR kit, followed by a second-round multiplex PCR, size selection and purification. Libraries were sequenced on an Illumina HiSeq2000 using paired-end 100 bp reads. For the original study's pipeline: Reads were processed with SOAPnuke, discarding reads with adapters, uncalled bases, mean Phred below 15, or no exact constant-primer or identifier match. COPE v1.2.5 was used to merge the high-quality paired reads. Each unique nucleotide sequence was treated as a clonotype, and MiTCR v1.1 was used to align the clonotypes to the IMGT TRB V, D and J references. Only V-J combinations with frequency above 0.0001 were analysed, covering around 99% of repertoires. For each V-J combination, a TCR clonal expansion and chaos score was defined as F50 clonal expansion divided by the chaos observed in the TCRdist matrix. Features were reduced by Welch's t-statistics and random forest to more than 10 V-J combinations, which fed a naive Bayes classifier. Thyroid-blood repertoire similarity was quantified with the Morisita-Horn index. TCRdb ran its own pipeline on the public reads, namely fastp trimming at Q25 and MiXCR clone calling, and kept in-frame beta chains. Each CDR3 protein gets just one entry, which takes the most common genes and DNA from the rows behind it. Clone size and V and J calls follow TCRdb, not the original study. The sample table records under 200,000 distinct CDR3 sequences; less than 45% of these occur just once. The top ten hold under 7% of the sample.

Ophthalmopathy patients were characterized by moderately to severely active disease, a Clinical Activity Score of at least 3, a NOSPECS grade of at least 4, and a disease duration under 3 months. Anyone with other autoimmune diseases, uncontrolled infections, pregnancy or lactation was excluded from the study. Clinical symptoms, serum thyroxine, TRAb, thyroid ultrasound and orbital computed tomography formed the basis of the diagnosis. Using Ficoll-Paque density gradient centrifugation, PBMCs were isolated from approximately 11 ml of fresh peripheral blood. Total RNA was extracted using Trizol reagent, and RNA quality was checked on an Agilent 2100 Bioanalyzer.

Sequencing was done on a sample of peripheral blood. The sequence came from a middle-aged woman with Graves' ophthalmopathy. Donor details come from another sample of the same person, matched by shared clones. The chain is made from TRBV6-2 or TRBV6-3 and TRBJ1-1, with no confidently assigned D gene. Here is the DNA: TGTGCCAGCAGTTACCCTGCATTAGAAGCTTTCTTT. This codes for CASSYPALEAFF.